This entry lists 16 T cell receptor beta chains sequenced from one sample in a study of vaccination effects on CD4 cells after COVID-19. Expansion with viral peptide pools was applied to antigen-specific CD4+ T cells by the ViraFEST assay prior to sequencing. Isolating CD4+ T cells followed approximately ten days of culture. Of the BNT162b2 and mRNA-1273 vaccines, participants received two doses of one or the other. Measured with immunoSEQ multiplex PCR; TCRdb has only the in-frame clones, and not every one. Here the sample spans around 23,000 clones, around 69% being singletons. The antigens of these receptors remain unknown. The sequenced sample was CD4+ T cells from PBMCs cultured with HCoV-229E spike peptides, obtained after COVID-19 vaccination. The receptor source for this set is a human donor who received a COVID-19 vaccine.

This clone was seen more than once but under ten times. The chain links TRBV5-1 to TRBJ2-7; possibly TRBD1 for D (5 bases). Germline CDR1 SGHRS, CDR2 YFSETQ. The V gene lost 4 bases and the J gene lost 0 bases, with 17 bases spanning the gap. The CDR3 totals 16 residues. Written as DNA, the CDR3 is TGCGCCAGCAGCCCCAGAACCAGGGAAGGCTCCTACGAGCAGTACTTC. As protein: CASSPRTREGSYEQYF.

The rearrangement links TRBV18 to TRBJ1-5, with a possible D match to TRBD1 (5 bases). Per the germline V gene, CDR1 is KGHSH and CDR2 is LQKENI. With 1 base removed from V and 7 bases from J, the gap between germline ends came to 8 bases. The CDR3 is 13 amino acids. The chain's CDR3 is CASSPRDRQPQHF. For the CDR3, the DNA is TGTGCCAGCTCACCACGGGACCGGCAGCCCCAGCATTTT. The variable domain in full, with the rest retrieved from reference TRBV18 and TRBJ1-5, is NAGVMQNPRHLVRRRGQEARLRCSPMKGHSHVYWYRQLPEEGLKFMVYLQKENIIDESGMPKERFSAEFPKEGPSILRIQQVVRGDSAAYFCASSPRDRQPQHFGDGTRLSIL.

The count of this clone is one. The V gene is TRBV4-1, the J gene TRBJ1-5; 7 nucleotides align to TRBD1. V shed 1 base and J 3 bases; nucleotides not matched to a gene: 18. The V gene's germline CDR1 is MGHRA and CDR2 YSYEKL. This CDR3 spans 20 amino acids. CDR3 amino acids: CASSQVAGQTTSANNQPQHF. For the CDR3, the DNA is TGCGCCAGCAGCCAAGTCGCGGGACAGACCACCTCTGCTAACAATCAGCCCCAGCATTTT.

This chain links TRBV5-6 with TRBJ2-7; 7 nucleotides line up with TRBD1. V lost 0 bases and J lost 3; bases outside the gene matches: 0. CDR1 is SGHDT and CDR2 is YYEEEE in the germline V gene. The CDR3 has 13 residues. CDR3 DNA: TGTGCCAGCAGCTTGGGGACAGGCTACGAGCAGTACTTC. Protein sequence: CASSLGTGYEQYF.

This chain connects TRBV5-1 to TRBJ1-3; perhaps TRBD1 as D (6 bases). Germline V lookup: CDR1 SGHRS, CDR2 YFSETQ. Trimming removed 4 bases at V and 4 bases at J, with 12 bases between. This CDR3 has 14 residues. This CDR3 is CASSQTGSGNTIYF. In DNA form, the CDR3 reads TGCGCCAGCAGCCAAACAGGGTCCGGAAACACCATATATTTT. Full variable domain (missing parts from reference TRBV5-1 and TRBJ1-3): KAGVTQTPRYLIKTRGQQVTLSCSPISGHRSVSWYQQTPGQGLQFLFEYFSETQRNKGNFPGRFSGRQFSNSRSEMNVSTLELGDSALYLCASSQTGSGNTIYFGEGSWLTVV.

This chain joins TRBV5-1 and TRBJ2-7; TRBD1 matches at 10 bases. Germline V gives CDR1 SGHRS, CDR2 YFSETQ. The CDR3 totals 13 residues. Losses at the gene ends were 5 bases for V and 5 bases for J; bases not matched to a gene: 4. The CDR3 DNA reads TGCGCCAGCAGACGGGGACAGGGGAACGAGCAGTACTTC. Amino acids: CASRRGQGNEQYF.

The CDR3 DNA follows: TGCGCCAGCAGCTTGGGCTCTTACACCGGGGAGCTGTTTTTT. Amino acids: CASSLGSYTGELFF. This chain links TRBV5-1 with TRBJ2-2, with unresolved D. In germline, CDR1 is SGHRS, CDR2 YFSETQ. The CDR3 runs to 14 residues. V was trimmed by 0 bases and J by 3 bases, leaving 6 bases between them.

The chain has TRBV6-1 and TRBJ2-2, with TRBD2 matching over 8 bases. CDR1 and CDR2 from the germline V gene are MNHNS and SASEGT. The CDR3 contains 15 residues. The V gene end was trimmed by 2 bases and the J gene end by 1 base; junction bases not matched to a gene: 0. The DNA for the CDR3 is TGTGCCAGCAGTGAACTAGCGGGGAACACCGGGGAGCTGTTTTTT. Amino acid sequence: CASSELAGNTGELFF.

CDR3 nucleotide sequence: TGCGCCAGCGGAAGCGCGGGAGACAAGTACTTC. Its translation is CASGSAGDKYF. The chain recombines TRBV10-1 with TRBJ2-7; 7 bases align to TRBD2. This CDR3 spans 11 amino acids. The germline V gene encodes CDR1 WNHNN and CDR2 SYGVQD (reference sequence). Trimming cost V 8 bases and J 11 bases; bases outside gene matches: 9.

This rearrangement joins TRBV11-1 to TRBJ1-3; D unclear. V was clipped by 1 base and J by 0 bases, with 10 bases between them. There are 16 residues in the CDR3. Germline-derived CDR1 and CDR2 are SGHAT and FQDESV (reference sequence). The DNA of the CDR3 is TGTGCCAGCAGCTTAGGATACGACCACTCTGGAAACACCATATATTTT. Its translation: CASSLGYDHSGNTIYF. Variable domain in full (rest from reference TRBV11-1 and TRBJ1-3): EAEVAQSPRYKITEKSQAVAFWCDPISGHATLYWYRQILGQGPELLVQFQDESVVDDSQLPKDRFSAERLKGVDSTLKIQPAELGDSAMYLCASSLGYDHSGNTIYFGEGSWLTVV.

The gene calls are TRBV6-4 and TRBJ1-1; D gene uncertain. V lost 4 bases and J lost 1, with 7 bases in between. The CDR3 is made up of 13 amino acids. Looked up from germline, CDR1 is MRHNA and CDR2 is SNTAGT. For the CDR3, the DNA is TGTGCCAGCAGTGTGGCCGAGAACACTGAAGCTTTCTTT. Translating gives CASSVAENTEAFF.

The CDR3 loop reads CASSPGWQGNYGYTF. In DNA form, the CDR3 reads TGCGCCAGCAGCCCGGGTTGGCAGGGTAACTATGGCTACACCTTC. The J gene is TRBJ1-2, the V gene TRBV5-1, with D perhaps matching TRBD1 (5 bases). Trimming left V 4 bases short and J 1 base short, with 14 bases between. Germline assignment: CDR1 SGHRS and CDR2 YFSETQ. This CDR3 contains 15 residues.

This rearrangement joins TRBV10-3 to TRBJ2-7, with TRBD1 as a possible D gene (5 bases). V was pared by 4 bases and J by 0 bases, with 10 bases between. The CDR3 runs 14 residues. Germline V gene sequence: CDR1 ENHRY, CDR2 SYGVKD. The CDR3 DNA follows: TGTGCCATCAGTGGGCAGGGCGGCTCCTACGAGCAGTACTTC. This sequence encodes CAISGQGGSYEQYF.

The chain joins TRBV5-6 to TRBJ1-1, with 7 positions matching TRBD1. Unmatched junction bases numbered 4, after V lost 2 bases and J lost 3 bases. This CDR3 contains 14 residues. Germline values: CDR1 SGHDT, CDR2 YYEEEE. In DNA form, the CDR3 reads TGTGCCAGCAGCTTCCGGGACAGACACACTGAAGCTTTCTTT. It codes for CASSFRDRHTEAFF.

The chain joins TRBV21-1 to TRBJ2-3; the table's D call of TRBD2 was not tested on the DNA. TRBV21-1 is deemed a pseudogene. This CDR3 contains 13 residues. The CDR3 loop is CASSKGEADTQYF. DNA of the CDR3: TGTGCCAGCAGCAAAGGGGAGGCAGATACGCAGTATTTT.

The chain has TRBV7-9 and TRBJ2-1, with 10 bases aligning to TRBD2. This CDR3 has 16 residues. Trimming cost V 4 bases and J 1 base; bases outside gene matches: 4. Germline CDR1 and CDR2: SEHNR and FQNEAQ (reference sequence). The chain's CDR3 is CASSSELAGSYNEQFF. Here the CDR3 DNA reads TGTGCCAGCAGCTCAGAACTAGCGGGATCCTACAATGAGCAGTTCTTC.